The 28 T cell receptor beta chains presented below share a single source sample, sequenced in a study of cytotoxic CD8 clonotypes in ibrutinib-treated CLL. Clones were sequenced by immunoSEQ multiplex PCR, and TCRdb holds only the in-frame ones, with some missing. There are about 250,000 clones in the sample; 70% occur only once, and 15% lies in the top ten. Sample: PBMCs, taken after 24 months of ibrutinib treatment. The receptors were sampled from a human donor with chronic lymphocytic leukemia.

The chain recombines TRBV7-3 with TRBJ2-1; 7 bases are shared with TRBD2. The germline V gene has CDR1 SGHTA and CDR2 FQGTGA. Trimming cost V 3 bases and J 3 bases; bases outside gene matches: 5. The CDR3 spans 15 residues. CDR3 coding DNA: TGTGCCAGCAGCTTTCGGGCGGGAGACTACAATGAGCAGTTCTTC. It specifies CASSFRAGDYNEQFF.

V gene TRBV9 combines with J gene TRBJ1-1, with 8 bases that match TRBD1. The CDR3 consists of 15 residues. Germline lookup yields CDR1 SGDLS and CDR2 YYNGEE. Unmatched junction bases numbered 8, after V lost 6 bases and J lost 1 base. CDR3 in amino acids: CASTTQGEWNTEAFF. The CDR3 coding sequence is TGTGCCAGCACCACACAGGGGGAATGGAACACTGAAGCTTTCTTT.

CDR3 nucleotide sequence: TGCAGCGTTGTCCTGTCGAATAGGGTTGGGGTTGATGAGCAGTTCTTC. This codes for CSVVLSNRVGVDEQFF. The chain combines TRBV29-1 with TRBJ2-1; D uncertain. Germline-derived CDR1 and CDR2 are SQVTM and ANQGSEA. The CDR3 has 16 residues. Trimming cost V 4 bases and J 8 bases, with 24 bases left between them.

V gene TRBV5-1 combines with J gene TRBJ2-3; TRBD2 agrees at 7 bases. J was trimmed by 6 bases and V by 6 bases; bases with no gene match: 10. CDR3 length equals 14 residues. From germline, CDR1 is SGHRS and CDR2 YFSETQ. The CDR3 is CASKHSGTLDTQYF. The CDR3 region has the DNA TGCGCCAGCAAGCACAGCGGGACTTTGGATACGCAGTATTTT.

This chain joins TRBV5-1 and TRBJ2-7; D is possibly TRBD2 (7 bases). CDR3 length: 13 residues. V shed 7 bases and J shed 4 bases, with 15 bases lying between them. Germline V gene sequence: CDR1 SGHRS, CDR2 YFSETQ. The CDR3 here is CASGSGRGYEQYF. CDR3 sequence (DNA): TGCGCCAGCGGTTCGGGGAGGGGGTACGAGCAGTACTTC. Combining the CDR3 with reference TRBV5-1 and TRBJ2-7 gives the whole variable domain KAGVTQTPRYLIKTRGQQVTLSCSPISGHRSVSWYQQTPGQGLQFLFEYFSETQRNKGNFPGRFSGRQFSNSRSEMNVSTLELGDSALYLCASGSGRGYEQYFGPGTRLTVT.

The chain has TRBV7-2 and TRBJ2-3; maybe TRBD2 (5 bases). Trimming cost V 3 bases and J 6 bases, with 19 bases left between them. Germline CDR1 is SGHTA and CDR2 is FQGNSA. The CDR3 contains 16 residues. As DNA, the CDR3 is TGTGCCAGCAGCTTCATCCTAGCCCCTGGGGTGGATACGCAGTATTTT. It is translated as CASSFILAPGVDTQYF. The variable domain in full, with the rest retrieved from reference TRBV7-2 and TRBJ2-3, is GAGVSQSPSNKVTEKGKDVELRCDPISGHTALYWYRQSLGQGLEFLIYFQGNSAPDKSGLPSDRFSAERTGGSVSTLTIQRTQQEDSAVYLCASSFILAPGVDTQYFGPGTRLTVL.

The chain recombines TRBV4-2 with TRBJ1-1; D is uncertain. The CDR3 extends over 13 amino acids. From germline, CDR1 is LGHNA and CDR2 YNFKEQ. V lost 0 bases, J lost 7 bases, and 9 bases lay in between. CDR3 protein: CASSQERGLEAFF. The CDR3 DNA follows: TGTGCCAGCAGCCAAGAACGAGGTCTTGAAGCTTTCTTT.

This chain joins TRBV5-8 and TRBJ2-5; D gene ambiguous. V lost 5 bases, J lost 0 bases, and 14 bases lay in between. This CDR3 is built from 15 residues. Germline loops: CDR1 SGHTS, CDR2 YDEGEE. CDR3 nucleotides: TGTGCCAGCAGTCGAAGTGGCAGCTACCAAGAGACCCAGTACTTC. This codes for CASSRSGSYQETQYF.

V gene TRBV4-2 combines with J gene TRBJ1-1; D remains unclear. Trimming removed 2 bases from V and 4 bases from J, with 11 bases in between. The CDR3 consists of 14 residues. Germline V gene lookup returns CDR1 LGHNA and CDR2 YNFKEQ. CDR3 bases: TGTGCCAGCAGCCAACTACGGCGGGGCACTGAAGCTTTCTTT. Protein: CASSQLRRGTEAFF.

CDR3 DNA sequence: TGCGCCAGCAGCAAGCAACGGGAACGGTCCTACAATGAGCAGTTCTTC. It specifies CASSKQRERSYNEQFF. V is TRBV5-1 and J is TRBJ2-1; D possibly corresponds to TRBD2 (5 bases). CDR1 and CDR2 from the germline V gene are SGHRS and YFSETQ. V dropped 4 bases and J dropped 1 base, with 15 bases sitting between them. The CDR3 extends over 16 amino acids. The full variable domain, in which reference TRBV5-1 and TRBJ2-1 provide the parts outside the CDR3, is KAGVTQTPRYLIKTRGQQVTLSCSPISGHRSVSWYQQTPGQGLQFLFEYFSETQRNKGNFPGRFSGRQFSNSRSEMNVSTLELGDSALYLCASSKQRERSYNEQFFGPGTRLTVL.

The CDR3 region is CASSIDRYSNQPQHF. CDR3 nucleotides: TGTGCCAGTAGTATCGACAGGTATAGCAATCAGCCCCAGCATTTT. J is TRBJ1-5 and V is TRBV19, with D perhaps matching TRBD1 (6 bases). V was trimmed by 3 bases and J by 0 bases, leaving 9 bases between them. Germline lookup yields CDR1 LNHDA and CDR2 SQIVND (reference sequence). There are 15 residues in the CDR3.

This clone has only a few counts. The chain links TRBV7-8 to TRBJ1-2, with a tentative D call TRBD1 (6 bases). The CDR3 sequence is 16 residues long. The germline V and J ends were trimmed by 4 bases and 9 bases, with 24 bases remaining between them. Germline V gene lookup returns CDR1 SGHVS and CDR2 FQNEAQ. CDR3 DNA sequence: TGTGCCAGCAGCTCCGGGACAATGCTTACCCACCCTAGCTACACCTTC. Translation gives CASSSGTMLTHPSYTF.

The V and J genes are TRBV2 and TRBJ2-1, with TRBD2 matching 10 bases. Germline lookup yields CDR1 SNHLY and CDR2 FYNNEI. Trimming removed 8 bases from V and 8 bases from J; junction bases left unmatched: 18. The CDR3 sequence is 17 residues long. The CDR3 DNA reads TGTGCCAGCGTAGTGAATCTAAGCGGGAGGGCTCCCCATGAGCAGTTCTTC. Its protein product is CASVVNLSGRAPHEQFF.

The chain carries TRBV6-1 and TRBJ2-7, with D maybe TRBD2 (6 bases). The CDR3 has 14 amino acids. The germline V gene has CDR1 MNHNS and CDR2 SASEGT. V was shortened by 7 bases and J by 3 bases, with 16 bases between the two germline ends. The CDR3 sequence is CASTEITAGYEQYF. Here the CDR3 DNA reads TGTGCCAGCACCGAAATCACAGCGGGCTACGAGCAGTACTTC.

This clone was observed a single time. The chain has TRBV2 and TRBJ2-5; 11 nucleotides match TRBD1. The V and J ends lost 6 bases and 3 bases, in that order; junction bases with no gene match: 6. The V gene's germline CDR1 is SNHLY and CDR2 FYNNEI. This CDR3 region has 15 residues. CDR3 in amino acids: CASSEMGQGEETQYF. DNA of the CDR3: TGTGCCAGCAGCGAAATGGGACAGGGGGAAGAGACCCAGTACTTC.

The chain links TRBV5-1 to TRBJ2-7, with 7 bases fitting TRBD1. V shed 7 bases, J shed 0 bases, and the junction held 7 bases outside the gene matches. The germline CDR1 and CDR2 sequences are SGHRS and YFSETQ. This CDR3 has 14 amino acids. CDR3 sequence reads: CASRPDRDSYEQYF. DNA for the CDR3: TGCGCCAGCCGCCCCGACAGGGACTCCTACGAGCAGTACTTC.

The chain employs TRBV5-1 and TRBJ1-5; TRBD1 is a possible D gene (6 bases). There are 17 residues in the CDR3. Trimming stripped 3 bases from V and 2 bases from J, with 18 bases between. Per germline, CDR1 SGHRS and CDR2 YFSETQ. CDR3 DNA sequence: TGCGCCAGCAGCTCTCGACACAGGGTTTACCGCAATCAGCCCCAGCATTTT. Its protein is CASSSRHRVYRNQPQHF.

This clone is a singleton in its sample. The chain recombines TRBV6-4 with TRBJ2-7, with 7 bases matching TRBD1. The V and J ends lost 5 bases and 5 bases, in that order; junction bases with no gene match: 6. The CDR3 has 13 amino acids. Germline CDR1 reads MRHNA; CDR2 reads SNTAGT. The CDR3 here is CASSRRQGHEQYF. CDR3 bases: TGTGCCAGCAGTCGCCGACAGGGACACGAGCAGTACTTC.

The V call is TRBV27, the J call TRBJ2-7, with D possibly called TRBD1 or TRBD2 (5 bases each). Germline V gene lookup returns CDR1 MNHEY and CDR2 SMNVEV (reference sequence). CDR3 size: 14 residues. Trimming took 3 bases from V and 10 from J, leaving 19 bases between them. The CDR3 DNA is TGTGCCAGCAGTTTTTCTCTAACGGGGCCACGCCAGTACTTC. Protein product: CASSFSLTGPRQYF.

A few counts support this clone. The J gene is TRBJ1-5, the V gene TRBV28; tentative D call: TRBD1 (5 bases). The V and J ends lost 6 bases and 9 bases respectively, with 15 bases between them. Germline-derived CDR1 and CDR2 are MDHEN and SYDVKM. The length of the CDR3 is 13 residues. This CDR3 is CASRRQTRWPQHF. CDR3 sequence (DNA): TGTGCCAGCAGGCGACAGACGCGGTGGCCCCAGCATTTT.

The chain carries TRBV18 and TRBJ1-1; D unclear. Deletions cut 2 bases from V and 5 bases from J, with 6 bases between. Germline loops: CDR1 KGHSH, CDR2 LQKENI. The CDR3 spans 12 residues. The CDR3 region is CASSPKQTEAFF. CDR3 in DNA: TGTGCCAGCTCACCAAAACAGACTGAAGCTTTCTTT.

J is TRBJ2-7 and V is TRBV29-1; D may be TRBD2 (6 bases). CDR1 is SQVTM, CDR2 ANQGSEA, per germline. Trimming cost V 6 bases and J 3 bases, with 15 bases left between them. This CDR3 has 13 residues. The CDR3 sequence: CSVPGPGDYEQYF. CDR3 DNA sequence: TGCAGCGTCCCGGGACCGGGGGACTACGAGCAGTACTTC.

This sequence joins TRBV18 and TRBJ2-7, with a weak D call TRBD2 (6 bases). The CDR3 loop spans 14 amino acids. Per germline, CDR1 KGHSH and CDR2 LQKENI. The V end was cut by 1 base, the J end by 1 base, with 8 bases between. CDR3 sequence: CASSPLAGSYEQYF. In DNA form, the CDR3 reads TGTGCCAGCTCACCACTGGCGGGGTCCTACGAGCAGTACTTC.

This chain links TRBV6-1 with TRBJ2-1, with D unclear. The CDR3 spans 16 residues. Trimming took off 2 bases at V and 2 bases at J, with 13 bases between the two ends. Germline assignment: CDR1 MNHNS and CDR2 SASEGT. The CDR3 here is CASSERAGYPYNEQFF. Written as DNA, the CDR3 is TGTGCCAGCAGTGAACGGGCCGGCTACCCCTACAATGAGCAGTTCTTC.

The chain combines TRBV27 with TRBJ2-1; 7 bases match TRBD2. Germline values: CDR1 MNHEY, CDR2 SMNVEV (reference sequence). The CDR3 runs 14 residues. V lost 3 bases and J lost 5; bases outside the gene matches: 4. CDR3 bases: TGTGCCAGCAGTTTGAGGCTAGCGGACAATGAGCAGTTCTTC. Translating gives CASSLRLADNEQFF.

This chain connects TRBV27 to TRBJ2-7; the D gene could be TRBD1 or TRBD2 (6 bases each). Trimming stripped 3 bases from V and 7 bases from J, with 16 bases between. CDR1 is MNHEY and CDR2 is SMNVEV in the germline V gene (reference sequence). The CDR3 has 14 amino acids. The CDR3 loop is CASSFGGLLREQYF. The CDR3 DNA reads TGTGCCAGCAGTTTTGGGGGGCTGCTCCGGGAGCAGTACTTC.

The chain has TRBV29-1 and TRBJ2-5; 12 bases map to TRBD2. The CDR3 consists of 16 residues. V was clipped by 4 bases and J by 5 bases; unmatched bases: 11. CDR1 is SQVTM, CDR2 ANQGSEA, per germline. The CDR3 bases are TGCAGCGTTGTTGGCCTAGCGGGAGGGCTAAGGGAGACCCAGTACTTC. Translating it yields CSVVGLAGGLRETQYF.

The gene calls are TRBV9 and TRBJ2-1, with TRBD1 matching 11 bases. After removal of 3 bases from V and 6 bases from J, the junction contained 5 bases not matched to a gene. Germline assignment: CDR1 SGDLS and CDR2 YYNGEE. This CDR3 region has 15 residues. In nucleotides, the CDR3 is TGTGCCAGCAGCGCGGGACAGGGGGGTTTCAATGAGCAGTTCTTC. As protein: CASSAGQGGFNEQFF.